This T cell receptor (beta chain) came from a study of PD-L1 blockade in urothelial cancer. Described time point: pretreatment peripheral blood. This clone was counted once. Here immunoSEQ multiplex PCR was the method, and the copy in TCRdb shows in-frame clones only, minus some. In the table there are tens of thousands of clones, over 75% of which are singletons. Source: PBMCs, taken around atezolizumab (anti-PD-L1) treatment. The TCR sequence derives from a man between 60 and 75 years old with urothelial cancer.

The CDR3 spells CAWSGPSDRANYGYTF. CDR3 DNA sequence: TGTGCCTGGAGTGGCCCCTCGGACAGAGCTAACTATGGCTACACCTTC. The chain links TRBV30 to TRBJ1-2; TRBD1 might be the D (6 bases). CDR3 length equals 16 residues. The ends were cut back, 1 base at V and 0 bases at J, with 15 bases in the middle. Germline lookup yields CDR1 GTSNPN and CDR2 SVGIG (reference sequence).